The clone carrying this T cell receptor (beta chain) turned up a few times. Its matching antigen is unknown. The entry originates in a study of cytomegalovirus exposure and HLA in healthy donors. Regarding the study as a whole: Some public TCRs appeared in many individuals, while most sequences were rare. Cytomegalovirus association was assigned to about 150 TCR beta chains. Using the classifier, cytomegalovirus status was reportedly diagnosed with high specificity and sensitivity. A later analysis found first-cohort TCR clusters tended to co-occur in the 100 to 150 validation repertoires.

The method was immunoSEQ multiplex PCR; TCRdb's version includes in-frame clones alone and lacks a portion of them. This sample has some 150,000 clones; 85% to 90% occur once, and the top ten carry around 3.4%. Sequenced material: PBMCs. The receptor was isolated from a woman aged 18-29 years in good health and CMV-seropositive.

CDR3 sequence reads: CASTQGTSGSREQYF. CDR3 nucleotide sequence: TGTGCCAGCACCCAAGGGACTAGCGGGAGCCGCGAGCAGTACTTC. This chain connects TRBV2 to TRBJ2-7, with TRBD2 identical over 14 bases. The J segment lost 6 bases and the V segment lost 7 bases, leaving 8 bases of the junction unmatched. CDR1 is SNHLY and CDR2 is FYNNEI in the germline V gene. CDR3 length equals 15 residues.